The 21 T cell receptor beta chains in this list originate from one sample, sequenced in a study of regulatory T cells in long-lasting Graves disease. Described time point: newly diagnosed GD, antithyroid drugs for less than 3 months. Researchers made the TCR library from RNA that was extracted from PBMCs. Arm-PCR of CDR3 regions and iRepertoire HTBI primers were the basis on which TCR beta libraries were built. In TCRdb, the multiplex PCR reads were re-called with MiXCR into one record per CDR3 protein. Of a few hundred thousand distinct CDR3 sequences listed, about a sixth are singletons. These data were also reused for a study on T cells in Graves' hyperthyroidism and ophthalmopathy.

This sample comprised peripheral blood mononuclear cells (PBMCs), obtained at new diagnosis, from a patient treated with antithyroid drugs. These receptors were taken from a young woman with Graves disease.

This sequence joins TRBV20-1 and TRBJ2-1; perhaps TRBD2 as D (5 bases). The CDR3 runs 13 residues. V dropped 2 bases and J dropped 6 bases, with 11 bases sitting between them. CDR1 is DFQATT and CDR2 is SNEGSKA in the germline V gene (reference sequence). CDR3 region: CSARSPSSNEQFF. DNA for the CDR3: TGCAGTGCTAGAAGTCCTAGCTCCAATGAGCAGTTCTTC.

The chain combines TRBV18 with TRBJ2-7, with TRBD1 as a possible D gene (6 bases). The CDR3 covers 16 residues. V shed 3 bases and J shed 0 bases, with 15 bases lying between them. In germline, CDR1 is KGHSH, CDR2 LQKENI. The CDR3 is CASSPTPGHSSYEQYF. The DNA for the CDR3 is TGTGCCAGCTCACCGACACCGGGACACAGCTCCTACGAGCAGTACTTC.

The rearrangement uses TRBV9 and TRBJ2-7; possibly TRBD1 or TRBD2 for D (5 bases each). Between the trimmed V and J ends, which lost 0 bases and 1 base, there was a span of 17 bases. The germline CDR1 and CDR2 sequences are SGDLS and YYNGEE. The CDR3 spans 17 residues. As DNA, the CDR3 is TGTGCCAGCAGCGTAGGGGGGAGCTGGACGCAGTCCTACGAGCAGTACTTC. The encoded protein is CASSVGGSWTQSYEQYF.

Regarding this clonotype: This could be a read error, since a much larger clone is one nucleotide away. This chain joins TRBV3-1 and TRBJ2-1; D ambiguous. The CDR3 extends over 13 amino acids. CDR1 is LGHDT, CDR2 YNNKEL, per germline (reference sequence). With 1 base removed from V and 6 bases from J, the gap between germline ends came to 7 bases. Here the CDR3 reads CASSQVGLNEQFF. In DNA, the CDR3 is TGTGCCAGCAGCCAAGTCGGGCTCAATGAGCAGTTCTTC.

The gene calls are TRBV7-3 and TRBJ2-3, with 15 nucleotides matching TRBD2. V was clipped by 5 bases and J by 1 base; unmatched bases: 13. CDR3 length: 20 residues. Germline CDR1 reads SGHTA; CDR2 reads FQGTGA. CDR3 sequence: CASSTPGTSGRIGRTDTQYF. The CDR3 nucleotides are TGTGCCAGCAGCACCCCCGGGACTAGCGGGAGGATCGGCCGCACAGATACGCAGTATTTT.

The genes are TRBV7-9 and TRBJ2-7, with D possibly TRBD2 on 5 matching bases. The CDR3 sequence is 12 residues long. Germline CDR1 is SEHNR and CDR2 is FQNEAQ (reference sequence). V was clipped by 6 bases and J by 8 bases, with 14 bases between them. CDR3 amino acids: CASRRAEGQQYF. The CDR3 nucleotides read TGTGCCAGCAGACGAGCTGAGGGCCAGCAGTACTTC.

This clonotype was seen only a few times. V and J are TRBV5-1 and TRBJ2-7, with TRBD2 matching over 11 bases. This CDR3 has 16 residues. The V gene's germline CDR1 is SGHRS and CDR2 YFSETQ. V shed 4 bases and J 7 bases; nucleotides not matched to a gene: 13. The CDR3 region is CASSGGFSGRAQEQYF. CDR3 nucleotides: TGCGCCAGCAGCGGAGGGTTTAGCGGGAGGGCCCAAGAGCAGTACTTC.

This clonotype was counted between two and nine times. The genes are TRBV29-1 and TRBJ2-7; D is perhaps TRBD1 (5 bases). V gave up 7 bases and J gave up 3 bases, with 10 bases separating them. Germline-derived CDR1 and CDR2 are SQVTM and ANQGSEA. CDR3 length equals 11 residues. The CDR3 loop is CSGTDIYEQYF. In nucleotides, the CDR3 is TGCAGCGGGACGGACATCTACGAGCAGTACTTC.

This clonotype was counted ten times or more. The V gene is TRBV15, the J gene TRBJ1-5; 9 bases map to TRBD1. The CDR3 runs 16 residues. Unmatched junction bases numbered 14, after V lost 7 bases and J lost 7 bases. Germline V CDR1 and CDR2: LNHNV, YYDKDF (reference sequence). The CDR3 protein is CATKRGGTGTGQPQHF. The CDR3 DNA sequence: TGTGCCACCAAAAGAGGTGGGACAGGGACAGGCCAGCCCCAGCATTTT. Full variable domain (rest looked up from reference TRBV15 and TRBJ1-5): DAMVIQNPRYQVTQFGKPVTLSCSQTLNHNVMYWYQQKSSQAPKLLFHYYDKDFNNEADTPDNFQSRRPNTSFCFLDIRSPGLGDTAMYLCATKRGGTGTGQPQHFGDGTRLSIL.

V usage is TRBV6-5 and J usage is TRBJ2-7, with D perhaps matching TRBD2 (6 bases). The V gene's germline CDR1 is MNHEY and CDR2 SVGAGI. The CDR3 contains 18 residues. V was cut by 1 base and J by 8 bases, with 27 bases left in between. The CDR3 DNA is TGTGCCAGCAGTTACTTGTTTAGCGGTCTCCTGGGCTCTGGCCAGCAGTACTTC. This translates into CASSYLFSGLLGSGQQYF.

V and J are TRBV27 and TRBJ2-2; 8 nucleotides align to TRBD2. V shed 6 bases, J shed 3 bases, and the junction held 6 bases outside the gene matches. This CDR3 region has 15 residues. CDR1 and CDR2 from the germline V gene are MNHEY and SMNVEV (reference sequence). CDR3 in amino acids: CASSQTSGDTGELFF. The DNA of the CDR3 is TGTGCCAGCAGCCAAACTAGCGGAGACACCGGGGAGCTGTTTTTT.

On this clonotype: This may stem from a read error, because a much larger clone lies one nucleotide away. The rearrangement uses TRBV4-1 and TRBJ1-1; possibly TRBD1 for D (5 bases). Germline lookup yields CDR1 MGHRA and CDR2 YSYEKL. CDR3 length: 18 residues. V lost 1 base and J lost 4, with 22 bases in between. The CDR3 spells CASSQVSQGAYPSTEAFF. DNA of the CDR3: TGCGCCAGCAGCCAAGTTTCGCAGGGAGCTTACCCGAGCACTGAAGCTTTCTTT.

The chain has TRBV30 and TRBJ1-3; no firm D call. Germline V CDR1 and CDR2: GTSNPN, SVGIG (reference sequence). The CDR3 runs 14 residues. V was pared by 0 bases and J by 0 bases, with 6 bases between. The CDR3 bases are TGTGCCTGGAGTGTAGTCAGCTCTGGAAACACCATATATTTT. Its protein is CAWSVVSSGNTIYF. Full variable domain (remainder filled in from reference TRBV30 and TRBJ1-3): SQTIHQWPATLVQPVGSPLSLECTVEGTSNPNLYWYRQAAGRGLQLLFYSVGIGQISSEVPQNLSASRPQDRQFILSSKKLLLSDSGFYLCAWSVVSSGNTIYFGEGSWLTVV.

This clonotype was picked up many times. The rearrangement links TRBV12-3 or TRBV12-4 to TRBJ2-7; D call uncertain. Trimming took off 6 bases at V and 3 bases at J, with 9 bases between the two ends. The CDR3 is 12 amino acids. The CDR3, as DNA: TGTGCCAGCAGCACCCGAGGCTACGAGCAGTACTTC. Protein: CASSTRGYEQYF.

A note on this clonotype: A much larger clone differs from this one at a single base, so this may be a read error. This sequence joins TRBV7-8 and TRBJ2-1, with 11 nucleotides matching TRBD2. The CDR3 spans 15 residues. Looked up from germline, CDR1 is SGHVS and CDR2 is FQNEAQ. The CDR3, as DNA: TGTGCCAGCAGCCAAACTAGCGGGAGTTACAATGAGCAGTCCTTC. This translates into CASSQTSGSYNEQSF.

Worth noting for this clonotype: A much larger clonotype is one base distant, so this may be a read error. The chain links TRBV6-2 or TRBV6-3 to TRBJ2-1, with a weak D call TRBD2 (5 bases). Trimming removed 5 bases at V and 10 bases at J, with 18 bases between. The germline CDR1 and CDR2 sequences are MNHEY and SVGEGT. The CDR3 contains 14 residues. CDR3 sequence (DNA): TGTGCCAGCAGTCTACTAGGAAGGTCCTACGAGCAGTTCTTC. Translating it yields CASSLLGRSYEQFF.

This clonotype was counted at least ten times. The rearrangement uses TRBV4-1 and TRBJ1-1; D not certain. Germline-derived CDR1 and CDR2 are MGHRA and YSYEKL. CDR3 length: 13 amino acids. Trimming removed 3 bases at V and 6 bases at J, with 11 bases between. The CDR3 loop is CASSQVPGAEAFF. For the CDR3, the DNA is TGCGCCAGCAGCCAGGTCCCTGGCGCTGAAGCTTTCTTT.

This clonotype was detected a few times. Germline is not matched at one junction end, which may reflect a read error. The chain couples TRBV27 to TRBJ2-3; TRBD2 is a possible D gene (5 bases). The germline V gene has CDR1 MNHEY and CDR2 SMNVEV (reference sequence). This CDR3 has 12 amino acids. DNA of the CDR3: TGTGCCGCCGGGAAGTCCACAGATACGCAGTGTTTT. This gives the protein CAAGKSTDTQCF.

With respect to this clonotype: The junction departs from germline at one end; a sequencing error may be responsible. The genes are TRBV28 and TRBJ2-1; D perhaps matches TRBD2 (5 bases). This CDR3 region has 13 residues. CDR1 is MDHEN and CDR2 is SYDVKM in the germline V gene. CDR3 loop: CASSSTEGNEQLF. DNA for the CDR3: TGTGCCAGCAGTTCAACAGAGGGAAATGAGCAGCTCTTC.

This clonotype was counted many times. This chain joins TRBV5-4 and TRBJ1-1, with TRBD1 matching over 8 bases. The CDR3 contains 16 residues. V trimming: 4 bases; J trimming: 1 base; junction bases outside the gene matches: 9. Germline CDR1 reads SGHNT; CDR2 reads YYREEE (reference sequence). CDR3: CASSPSGTGENTEAFF. CDR3 DNA: TGTGCCAGCAGCCCGAGTGGGACAGGCGAGAACACTGAAGCTTTCTTT.

This clonotype was detected ten times or more. The rearrangement joins TRBV20-1 to TRBJ2-1; D possibly matches TRBD1 or TRBD2 (5 bases each). CDR3 size: 11 residues. In germline, CDR1 is DFQATT, CDR2 SNEGSKA (reference sequence). Trimming stripped 2 bases from V and 9 bases from J, with 8 bases between. The CDR3, as DNA: TGCAGTGCTAGACATGGGGGTGAGCAGTTCTTC. It encodes CSARHGGEQFF.